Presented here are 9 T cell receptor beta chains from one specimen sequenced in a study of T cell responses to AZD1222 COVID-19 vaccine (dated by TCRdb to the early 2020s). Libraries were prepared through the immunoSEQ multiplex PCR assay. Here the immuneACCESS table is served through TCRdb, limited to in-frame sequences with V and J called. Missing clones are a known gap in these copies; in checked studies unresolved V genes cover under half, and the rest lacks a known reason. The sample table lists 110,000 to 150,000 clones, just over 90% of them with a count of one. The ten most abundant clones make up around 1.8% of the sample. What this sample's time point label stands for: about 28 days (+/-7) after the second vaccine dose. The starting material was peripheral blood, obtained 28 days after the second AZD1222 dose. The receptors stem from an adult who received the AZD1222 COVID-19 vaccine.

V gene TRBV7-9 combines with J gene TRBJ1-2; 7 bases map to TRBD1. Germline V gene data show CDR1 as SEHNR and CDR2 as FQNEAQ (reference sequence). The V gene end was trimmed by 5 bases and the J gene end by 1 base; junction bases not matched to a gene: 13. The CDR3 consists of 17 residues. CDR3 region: CASSHDSSRGINYGYTF. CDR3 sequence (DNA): TGTGCCAGCAGCCATGACAGTAGCAGGGGGATTAACTATGGCTACACCTTC.

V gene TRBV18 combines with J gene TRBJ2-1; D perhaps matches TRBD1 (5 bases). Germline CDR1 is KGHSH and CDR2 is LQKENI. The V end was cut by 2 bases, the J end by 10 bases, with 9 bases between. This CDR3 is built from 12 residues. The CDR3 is CASSPWQGEQFF. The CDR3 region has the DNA TGTGCCAGCTCACCATGGCAGGGAGAGCAGTTCTTC.

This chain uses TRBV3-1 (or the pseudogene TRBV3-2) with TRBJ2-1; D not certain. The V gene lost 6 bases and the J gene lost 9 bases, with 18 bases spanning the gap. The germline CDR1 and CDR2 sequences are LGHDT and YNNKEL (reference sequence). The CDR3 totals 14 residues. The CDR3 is CASRSEATVGEQFF. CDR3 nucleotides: TGTGCCAGCAGGTCCGAGGCTACGGTCGGTGAGCAGTTCTTC.

CDR3 sequence: CASSLGVAEQFF. Here the CDR3 DNA reads TGTGCCAGCAGCCTGGGAGTGGCTGAGCAGTTCTTC. The chain uses TRBV7-9 and TRBJ2-1, with D maybe TRBD2 (5 bases). Germline-derived CDR1 and CDR2 are SEHNR and FQNEAQ (reference sequence). CDR3 size: 12 residues. V was shortened by 5 bases and J by 9 bases, with 11 bases between the two germline ends.

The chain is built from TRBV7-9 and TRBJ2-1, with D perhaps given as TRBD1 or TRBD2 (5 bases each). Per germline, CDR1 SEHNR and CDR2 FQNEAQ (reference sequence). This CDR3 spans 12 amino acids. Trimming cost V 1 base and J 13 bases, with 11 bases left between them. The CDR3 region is CASSLDGDHQFF. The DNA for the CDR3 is TGTGCCAGCAGCTTAGACGGGGACCATCAGTTCTTC.

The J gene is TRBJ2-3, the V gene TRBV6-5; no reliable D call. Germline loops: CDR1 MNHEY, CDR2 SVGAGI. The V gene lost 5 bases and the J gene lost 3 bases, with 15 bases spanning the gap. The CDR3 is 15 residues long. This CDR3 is CASSLGERRTDTQYF. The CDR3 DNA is TGTGCCAGCAGTCTAGGTGAGAGGAGAACAGATACGCAGTATTTT.

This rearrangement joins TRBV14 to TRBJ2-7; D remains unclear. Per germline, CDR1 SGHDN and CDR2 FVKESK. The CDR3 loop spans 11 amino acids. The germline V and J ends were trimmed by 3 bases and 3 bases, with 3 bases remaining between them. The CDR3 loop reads CASSQDYEQYF. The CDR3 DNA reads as TGTGCCAGCAGCCAGGACTACGAGCAGTACTTC.

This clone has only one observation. The CDR3 sequence: CASSESRQGQGTEAFF. The CDR3 DNA sequence: TGCGCCAGCAGTGAGTCCAGACAGGGGCAGGGCACTGAAGCTTTCTTT. This chain connects TRBV10-1 to TRBJ1-1, with TRBD1 matching 8 bases. J was trimmed by 4 bases and V by 0 bases; bases with no gene match: 7. This CDR3 spans 16 amino acids. From germline, CDR1 is WNHNN and CDR2 SYGVQD (reference sequence).

CDR3 DNA: TGTGCCAGCAGCTCCGGCCTAGTCGAGCAGTACTTC. This translates into CASSSGLVEQYF. V is TRBV7-9 and J is TRBJ2-7; D is undetermined. The CDR3 is 12 amino acids. Per the germline V gene, CDR1 is SEHNR and CDR2 is FQNEAQ (reference sequence). With 4 bases removed from V and 6 bases from J, the gap between germline ends came to 10 bases.